The 32 T cell receptor beta chains reported below all come from one sample, sequenced in a study of human T cells and chemical hapten exposure. Using its own MiXCR run on the 5' RACE reads, TCRdb lists one record per CDR3 protein. The sample carries over 95,000 distinct CDR3 sequences, around a fifth recorded once. It was from unfractionated whole blood that total RNA was extracted. All receptors come from a human donor in good health.

This clonotype turned up a few times. The chain uses TRBV29-1 and TRBJ2-7; 7 bases are shared with TRBD2. The V segment lost 3 bases and the J segment 9 bases; nucleotides outside the gene matches: 14. Germline V gene lookup returns CDR1 SQVTM and CDR2 ANQGSEA. The CDR3 contains 14 residues. The CDR3 nucleotides are TGCAGCGTTGAGATGGCGGGAGCGGTTTGGGGGCAGTACTTC. Translating it yields CSVEMAGAVWGQYF.

This clonotype was observed a handful of times. In DNA form, the CDR3 reads TGTGCCAGCAGTTTAAGACCCGGCGGGACCTCCTATTACAATGAGCAGTTCTTC. Protein product: CASSLRPGGTSYYNEQFF. The chain joins TRBV12-3 or TRBV12-4 to TRBJ2-1, with D possibly matching TRBD2 (6 bases). V lost 2 bases and J lost 4, with 21 bases in between. This CDR3 comprises 18 residues.

This sequence joins TRBV7-3 and TRBJ2-1, with 10 positions matching TRBD2. CDR3 size: 16 residues. CDR1 is SGHTA, CDR2 FQGTGA, per germline. The J segment lost 6 bases and the V segment lost 5 bases, leaving 10 bases of the junction unmatched. The CDR3 sequence is CASSPQKLAGVNEQFF. The CDR3 nucleotides read TGTGCCAGCAGCCCTCAAAAGCTAGCGGGAGTCAATGAGCAGTTCTTC.

This chain connects TRBV20-1 to TRBJ2-1; 11 bases agree with TRBD2. V shed 6 bases, J shed 7 bases, and the junction held 11 bases outside the gene matches. Per germline, CDR1 DFQATT and CDR2 SNEGSKA (reference sequence). The CDR3 is 15 residues long. CDR3 sequence: CSARLLAGVSNEQFF. CDR3 nucleotides: TGCAGTGCCAGGTTACTAGCGGGAGTCTCTAATGAGCAGTTCTTC.

This CDR3 reads CSATETSDYEQYF. The CDR3 DNA reads TGCAGTGCTACGGAGACTAGCGACTACGAGCAGTACTTC. The chain uses TRBV20-1 and TRBJ2-7, with 8 bases lining up with TRBD2. With 4 bases clipped from V and 3 bases from J, the junction kept 5 bases outside the gene matches. Germline lookup yields CDR1 DFQATT and CDR2 SNEGSKA (reference sequence). This CDR3 region has 13 residues.

The chain is built from TRBV5-4 and TRBJ2-7; 9 bases are shared with TRBD2. Germline CDR1 is SGHNT and CDR2 is YYREEE (reference sequence). The CDR3 length is 14 residues. V lost 4 bases to trimming and J lost 3 bases; unmatched junction nucleotides: 5. CDR3 DNA sequence: TGTGCCAGCAGCATAGCGGGAGCCGACTACGAGCAGTACTTC. Its protein product is CASSIAGADYEQYF.

This clonotype was counted only a few times. The chain recombines TRBV20-1 with TRBJ2-2, with TRBD2 identical over 13 bases. CDR1 and CDR2 (germline): DFQATT, SNEGSKA (reference sequence). Trimming cost V 3 bases and J 7 bases; bases outside gene matches: 8. The CDR3 has 16 residues. The CDR3 sequence is CSARWTSGRPGGELFF. The CDR3 DNA is TGCAGTGCTAGGTGGACTAGCGGGAGACCTGGCGGGGAGCTGTTTTTT.

This clonotype has just a few counts. This chain links TRBV9 with TRBJ2-7, with 7 bases fitting TRBD1. V dropped 4 bases and J dropped 3; count of bases not matched to a gene: 7. The CDR3 has 14 amino acids. Germline V CDR1 and CDR2: SGDLS, YYNGEE. The CDR3 DNA is TGTGCCAGCAGCCCTGGTCGGACAGGCTACGAGCAGTACTTC. Translated: CASSPGRTGYEQYF. Together with reference TRBV9 and TRBJ2-7, the CDR3 gives the full variable domain: DSGVTQTPKHLITATGQRVTLRCSPRSGDLSVYWYQQSLDQGLQFLIQYYNGEERAKGNILERFSAQQFPDLHSELNLSSLELGDSALYFCASSPGRTGYEQYFGPGTRLTVT.

This clonotype was seen repeatedly, ten times or more. V gene TRBV5-4 combines with J gene TRBJ2-3; D uncertain. The ends were cut back, 4 bases at V and 12 bases at J, with 27 bases in the middle. CDR1 is SGHNT, CDR2 YYREEE, per germline (reference sequence). The CDR3 runs to 16 residues. This CDR3 is CASSTGAGLDQLAQYF. DNA for the CDR3: TGTGCCAGCAGCACCGGTGCCGGGCTCGACCAGCTGGCCCAGTATTTT.

J is TRBJ1-4 and V is TRBV5-1; D unclear. This CDR3 has 12 amino acids. V dropped 4 bases and J dropped 8 bases, with 9 bases sitting between them. The germline V gene encodes CDR1 SGHRS and CDR2 YFSETQ. CDR3 coding DNA: TGCGCCAGCAGCCCTATCGGAGAAAAACTGTTTTTT. It encodes CASSPIGEKLFF.

J is TRBJ1-1 and V is TRBV9; 8 bases line up with TRBD1. J lost 6 bases, V lost 4 bases, and 8 bases had no gene match. CDR3 length: 14 amino acids. CDR1 and CDR2 (germline): SGDLS, YYNGEE. CDR3 nucleotide sequence: TGTGCCAGCAGCTCCCAGGGGGCGTTTGCTGAAGCTTTCTTT. Protein product: CASSSQGAFAEAFF. The full variable domain, completed using reference TRBV9 and TRBJ1-1, is DSGVTQTPKHLITATGQRVTLRCSPRSGDLSVYWYQQSLDQGLQFLIQYYNGEERAKGNILERFSAQQFPDLHSELNLSSLELGDSALYFCASSSQGAFAEAFFGQGTRLTVV.

A few counts support this clonotype. The chain is built from TRBV28 and TRBJ2-7; TRBD1 matches at 11 bases. Germline CDR1 and CDR2: MDHEN and SYDVKM. This CDR3 is 15 amino acids long. J gave up 6 bases and V 8 bases, and 12 bases lay outside the gene matches. In DNA form, the CDR3 reads TGTGCCAGCCTCTCTGGAGGGACAGGGGGTTTCGAGCAGTACTTC. Translating gives CASLSGGTGGFEQYF.

This clonotype occurred a few times. The chain joins TRBV12-3 or TRBV12-4 to TRBJ2-3, with D tentatively TRBD2 (6 bases). The length of the CDR3 is 13 residues. V lost 6 bases and J 5 bases, leaving 12 bases between the germline ends. The CDR3 nucleotides are TGTGCCAGCAGCTGGTATAGCGGAGATACGCAGTATTTT. This gives the protein CASSWYSGDTQYF.

This clonotype has just a few counts. The genes are TRBV3-1 and TRBJ2-3; 9 bases line up with TRBD2. The CDR3 has 17 residues. Looked up from germline, CDR1 is LGHDT and CDR2 is YNNKEL (reference sequence). After removal of 3 bases from V and 4 bases from J, the junction contained 11 bases not matched to a gene. CDR3 sequence reads: CASSHALAGGLADTQYF. The CDR3, as DNA: TGTGCCAGCAGCCACGCACTTGCGGGAGGGTTGGCAGATACGCAGTATTTT.

The chain uses TRBV27 and TRBJ2-6, with D possibly TRBD1 on 7 matching bases. V lost 6 bases, J lost 0 bases, and 24 bases lay in between. This CDR3 has 20 residues. The germline gives CDR1 MNHEY, CDR2 SMNVEV (reference sequence). Here the CDR3 reads CASRKYSEGQSTSGANVLTF. The CDR3, as DNA: TGTGCCAGCAGAAAATACTCGGAGGGACAGTCTACCTCTGGGGCCAACGTCCTGACTTTC. Combining the CDR3 with reference TRBV27 and TRBJ2-6 gives the whole variable domain EAQVTQNPRYLITVTGKKLTVTCSQNMNHEYMSWYRQDPGLGLRQIYYSMNVEVTDKGDVPEGYKVSRKEKRNFPLILESPSPNQTSLYFCASRKYSEGQSTSGANVLTFGAGSRLTVL.

This clonotype was detected only a few times. The rearrangement uses TRBV28 and TRBJ2-7; D remains unclear. The CDR3 length is 12 residues. Germline CDR1 MDHEN, CDR2 SYDVKM. Trimming shortened V by 2 bases and J by 4 bases, and 6 bases separated the two germline ends. In nucleotides, the CDR3 is TGTGCCAGCAGTTTACCGGGTTACGAGCAGTACTTC. Protein: CASSLPGYEQYF.

This clonotype was seen once. The germline gene is not matched at one end of the junction; a read error may be the cause. The chain employs TRBV20-1 and TRBJ2-2; D ambiguous. Germline V gives CDR1 DFQATT, CDR2 SNEGSKA (reference sequence). This CDR3 region has 15 residues. The chain's CDR3 is CSARGFPGDTVELFF. The CDR3, as DNA: TGCAGTGCTAGAGGTTTCCCCGGAGACACCGTGGAGCTGTTTTTT.

The chain couples TRBV20-1 to TRBJ2-1; D uncertain. The ends were cut back, 5 bases at V and 9 bases at J, with 11 bases in the middle. The CDR3 runs to 11 residues. Germline CDR1 is DFQATT and CDR2 is SNEGSKA (reference sequence). The CDR3 DNA is TGCAGTGCTCCATCCCCGGGTGAGCAGTTCTTC. It specifies CSAPSPGEQFF.

The chain uses TRBV29-1 and TRBJ1-1; TRBD1 aligns across 10 bases. CDR3 size: 17 residues. The germline V gene encodes CDR1 SQVTM and CDR2 ANQGSEA. CDR3 bases: TGCATCCCGACATCCGCTAGGGCCGGGACAGGGGTTACTGAAGCTTTCTTT. Amino acids: CIPTSARAGTGVTEAFF.

The chain carries TRBV29-1 and TRBJ1-2; tentative D call: TRBD1 (6 bases). This CDR3 has 17 residues. Germline V gene lookup returns CDR1 SQVTM and CDR2 ANQGSEA. V was trimmed by 1 base and J by 5 bases, leaving 23 bases between them. The CDR3 DNA reads TGCAGCGTTGAAGGCCGGGGGCTCAGCCCGGTAAATTATGGCTACACCTTC. Translating gives CSVEGRGLSPVNYGYTF.

This chain joins TRBV3-1 and TRBJ2-7; D uncertain. The length of the CDR3 is 12 residues. V dropped 4 bases and J dropped 2 bases, with 6 bases sitting between them. The germline V gene has CDR1 LGHDT and CDR2 YNNKEL (reference sequence). The CDR3 nucleotides read TGTGCCAGCAGCCCATCAACCTACGAGCAGTACTTC. Translated, it gives CASSPSTYEQYF.

There are a few counts of this clonotype. V gene TRBV27 combines with J gene TRBJ1-2; D call uncertain. Trimming removed 3 bases at V and 7 bases at J, with 21 bases between. The CDR3 has 16 amino acids. Germline CDR1 reads MNHEY; CDR2 reads SMNVEV (reference sequence). CDR3 sequence (DNA): TGTGCCAGCAGTTTTTACGGGGTGGACGAGGAAGCTGGCTACACCTTC. Protein: CASSFYGVDEEAGYTF.

V gene TRBV28 combines with J gene TRBJ2-6; 9 positions match TRBD1. From germline, CDR1 is MDHEN and CDR2 SYDVKM. V dropped 4 bases and J dropped 2; count of bases not matched to a gene: 9. This CDR3 is 18 amino acids long. The CDR3 DNA reads TGTGCCAGCAGTTGGTGGGGACAGGGTTCCGCTGGGGCCAACGTCCTGACTTTC. Amino acids: CASSWWGQGSAGANVLTF.

The chain employs TRBV12-3 or TRBV12-4 and TRBJ2-3; D not certain. This CDR3 spans 16 amino acids. V was pared by 5 bases and J by 0 bases, with 15 bases between. In DNA form, the CDR3 reads TGTGCCAGCAGTCCCCCAAGGCGCACTAGCACAGATACGCAGTATTTT. Its translation is CASSPPRRTSTDTQYF.

J is TRBJ2-3 and V is TRBV11-2, with 13 bases matching TRBD2. The germline V gene encodes CDR1 SGHAT and CDR2 FQNNGV. The J segment lost 2 bases and the V segment lost 5 bases, leaving 4 bases of the junction unmatched. The CDR3 is 16 amino acids. CDR3 sequence (DNA): TGTGCCAGCAGCGTAGGACTAGCGGGAGCCACAGATACGCAGTATTTT. This sequence encodes CASSVGLAGATDTQYF. Looking up the rest from reference TRBV11-2 and TRBJ2-3 gives the full variable domain: EAGVAQSPRYKIIEKRQSVAFWCNPISGHATLYWYQQILGQGPKLLIQFQNNGVVDDSQLPKDRFSAERLKGVDSTLKIQPAKLEDSAVYLCASSVGLAGATDTQYFGPGTRLTVL.

This chain joins TRBV25-1 and TRBJ2-7; a weak D match, TRBD1 (6 bases). Trimming stripped 4 bases from V and 4 bases from J, with 11 bases between. CDR1 is MGHDK and CDR2 is SYGVNS in the germline V gene. The CDR3 totals 13 residues. CDR3 nucleotides: TGTGCCAGCAGTGCCACAGGGAAATACGAGCAGTACTTC. It encodes CASSATGKYEQYF.

V gene TRBV6-5 combines with J gene TRBJ1-3; TRBD1 might be the D (5 bases). The CDR3 sequence is 14 residues long. Trimming removed 8 bases from V and 3 bases from J, with 14 bases in between. Looked up from germline, CDR1 is MNHEY and CDR2 is SVGAGI. The CDR3: CASARGGSGNTIYF. As DNA, the CDR3 is TGTGCCAGCGCAAGGGGTGGGAGTGGAAACACCATATATTTT.

This clonotype was seen a few times. CDR3: CASASGVGDTQYF. DNA of the CDR3: TGCGCCAGCGCCTCGGGAGTGGGAGATACGCAGTATTTT. The V call is TRBV5-1, the J call TRBJ2-3; D possibly corresponds to TRBD2 (6 bases). The CDR3 extends over 13 amino acids. Trimming removed 7 bases at V and 5 bases at J, with 14 bases between. Germline CDR1 is SGHRS and CDR2 is YFSETQ. Full variable domain (rest looked up from reference TRBV5-1 and TRBJ2-3): KAGVTQTPRYLIKTRGQQVTLSCSPISGHRSVSWYQQTPGQGLQFLFEYFSETQRNKGNFPGRFSGRQFSNSRSEMNVSTLELGDSALYLCASASGVGDTQYFGPGTRLTVL.

V usage is TRBV6-4 and J usage is TRBJ1-1, with D perhaps matching TRBD1 (6 bases). Looked up from germline, CDR1 is MRHNA and CDR2 is SNTAGT. V lost 7 bases to trimming and J lost 4 bases, with 16 bases between them. This CDR3 spans 14 amino acids. Written as DNA, the CDR3 is TGTGCCAGCAAGAAAATACAGGGAGCCACTGAAGCTTTCTTT. Residues: CASKKIQGATEAFF.

The CDR3 loop is CASSLGLAGTSYNEQFF. In DNA form, the CDR3 reads TGTGCCAGCAGCCTGGGACTAGCGGGAACTAGCTACAATGAGCAGTTCTTC. J is TRBJ2-1 and V is TRBV11-2; 13 nucleotides agree with TRBD2. The CDR3 loop spans 17 amino acids. Germline CDR1 and CDR2: SGHAT and FQNNGV. The J segment lost 3 bases and the V segment lost 5 bases, leaving 7 bases of the junction unmatched.

This clonotype was observed a handful of times. This chain connects TRBV12-3 or TRBV12-4 to TRBJ1-1; D is perhaps TRBD1 (6 bases). V was trimmed by 6 bases and J by 11 bases, leaving 22 bases between them. The CDR3 contains 14 residues. The CDR3, as DNA: TGTGCCAGCAGCCACAGTTTCCGTGTAACAGGGGCTTTCTTT. This codes for CASSHSFRVTGAFF.

This clonotype was counted between two and nine times. The chain links TRBV28 to TRBJ2-3; D is uncertain. The length of the CDR3 is 12 residues. CDR1 is MDHEN and CDR2 is SYDVKM in the germline V gene. Trimming left V 3 bases short and J 10 bases short, with 11 bases between. CDR3 bases: TGTGCCAGCAGTTTGCCTGGCGCGGCGCAGTATTTT. Translating gives CASSLPGAAQYF.